The 5 T cell receptor beta chains below all came from one sample that was sequenced in a study of control samples from healthy donors and cancer patients. Produced via immunoSEQ multiplex PCR; TCRdb's table is partial and in-frame only. The profile shows under 200,000 clones, around 91% of them singletons. Input material: blood. These receptor sequences come from a woman in her thirties in good health.

This clone was observed a few times. The chain employs TRBV7-2 and TRBJ2-2; D is possibly TRBD1 (6 bases). The germline gives CDR1 SGHTA, CDR2 FQGNSA. The CDR3 runs to 15 residues. The V end was cut by 8 bases, the J end by 4 bases, with 17 bases between. CDR3 sequence (DNA): TGTGCCAGCGCCCGTTACCAGGGGTCCACCGGGGAGCTGTTTTTT. Its protein is CASARYQGSTGELFF.

The chain combines TRBV7-2 with TRBJ2-3, with 11 bases matching TRBD2. CDR1 and CDR2 (germline): SGHTA, FQGNSA. V dropped 5 bases and J dropped 4; count of bases not matched to a gene: 5. CDR3 length: 15 residues. CDR3 bases: TGTGCCAGCAGCAGACTAGCGGGACTTTCAGATACGCAGTATTTT. Its protein is CASSRLAGLSDTQYF.

This chain uses TRBV15 with TRBJ2-5, with no clear D. Germline V CDR1 and CDR2: LNHNV, YYDKDF (reference sequence). The CDR3 is made up of 13 amino acids. Deletions cut 4 bases from V and 2 bases from J, with 8 bases between. This chain's CDR3 is CATSKYRQETQYF. DNA of the CDR3: TGTGCCACCAGCAAATACAGACAAGAGACCCAGTACTTC.

CDR3 DNA: TGTGCCAGCAGCTTACACAGGAACACTGAAGCTTTCTTT. Amino acids: CASSLHRNTEAFF. J is TRBJ1-1 and V is TRBV7-3; D remains ambiguous. Trimming stripped 2 bases from V and 1 base from J, with 5 bases between. The CDR3 is made up of 13 amino acids. Germline V lookup: CDR1 SGHTA, CDR2 FQGTGA.

The V gene is TRBV7-9, the J gene TRBJ2-7; a possible D gene is TRBD1 (6 bases). With 5 bases removed from V and 2 bases from J, the gap between germline ends came to 13 bases. Germline values: CDR1 SEHNR, CDR2 FQNEAQ (reference sequence). The CDR3 loop spans 14 amino acids. CDR3 DNA sequence: TGTGCCAGCAGCCTTAACCAGGGGCCCTACGAGCAGTACTTC. Protein: CASSLNQGPYEQYF.